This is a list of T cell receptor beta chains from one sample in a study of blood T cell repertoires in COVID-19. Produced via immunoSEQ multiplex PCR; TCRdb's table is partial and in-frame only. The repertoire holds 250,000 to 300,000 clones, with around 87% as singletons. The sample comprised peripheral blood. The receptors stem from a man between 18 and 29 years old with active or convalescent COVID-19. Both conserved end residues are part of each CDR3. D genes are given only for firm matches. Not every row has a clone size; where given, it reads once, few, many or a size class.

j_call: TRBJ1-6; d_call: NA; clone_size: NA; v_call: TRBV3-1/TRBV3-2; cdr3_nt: TGTGCCAGCAGCCAACCGCATAGTGCGGCACCCCTCCACTTT; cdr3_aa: CASSQPHSAAPLHF
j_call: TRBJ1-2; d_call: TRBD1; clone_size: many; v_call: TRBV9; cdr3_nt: TGTGCCAGCAGCCCCGAAGGGACAGTCAACTATGGCTACACCTTC; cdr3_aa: CASSPEGTVNYGYTF
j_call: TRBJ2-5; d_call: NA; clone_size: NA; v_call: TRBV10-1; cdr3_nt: TGCGCCAGCAGCGGTGATCGGGGGATTAAAGAGACCCAGTACTTC; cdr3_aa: CASSGDRGIKETQYF
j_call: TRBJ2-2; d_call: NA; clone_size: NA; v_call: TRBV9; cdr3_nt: TGTGCCAGCAGCGGGACTATCACCGGGGAGCTGTTTTTT; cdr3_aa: CASSGTITGELFF
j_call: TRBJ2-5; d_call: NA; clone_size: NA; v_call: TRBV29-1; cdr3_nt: TGCAGCATCCGGGACACCTCCGGCGAGACCCAGTACTTC; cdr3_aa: CSIRDTSGETQYF
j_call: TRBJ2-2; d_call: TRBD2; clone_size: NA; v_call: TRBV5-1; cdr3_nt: TGCGCCAGCAGCAGAACTAGCGGGCTCACCGGGGAGCTGTTTTTT; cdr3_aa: CASSRTSGLTGELFF
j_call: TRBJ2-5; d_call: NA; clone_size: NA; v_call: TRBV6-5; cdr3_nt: TGTGCCAGCAGTTACTCGATTGCAGTCCGCGAGACCCAGTACTTC; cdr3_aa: CASSYSIAVRETQYF
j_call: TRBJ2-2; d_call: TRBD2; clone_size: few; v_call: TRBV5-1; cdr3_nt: TGCGCCAGCAGCTTCTTGACTAGCGGCACCGGGGAGCTGTTTTTT; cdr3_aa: CASSFLTSGTGELFF
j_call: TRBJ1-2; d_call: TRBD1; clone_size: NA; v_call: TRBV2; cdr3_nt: TGTGCCAGCAAAACCGACAGGGATGGGGGTGGCTACACCTTC; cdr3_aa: CASKTDRDGGGYTF
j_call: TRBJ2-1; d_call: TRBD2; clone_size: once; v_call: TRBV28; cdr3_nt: TGTGCCAGCAGTTTTGGGTCAGCGGGGGGTAATGAGCAGTTCTTC; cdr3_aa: CASSFGSAGGNEQFF
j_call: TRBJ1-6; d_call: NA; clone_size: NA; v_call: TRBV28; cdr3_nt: TGTGCCAGCAGGAACAGGGCAGTTCCTTCACCCCTCCACTTT; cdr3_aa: CASRNRAVPSPLHF
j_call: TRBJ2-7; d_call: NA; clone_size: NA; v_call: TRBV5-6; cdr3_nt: TGTGCCAGCAGCCCGAAGTGGGACATAGAGATGAAGGGCGAGCAGTACTTC; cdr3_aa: CASSPKWDIEMKGEQYF
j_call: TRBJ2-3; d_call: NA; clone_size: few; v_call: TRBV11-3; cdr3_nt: TGTGCCAGCAGCCCAGCCCGAGGAGATACGCAGTATTTT; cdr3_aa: CASSPARGDTQYF
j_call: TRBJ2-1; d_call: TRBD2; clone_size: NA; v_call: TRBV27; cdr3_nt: TGTGCCAGCAGGCCCACTAGCGGGGGGGCGAATGAGCAGTTCTTC; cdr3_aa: CASRPTSGGANEQFF
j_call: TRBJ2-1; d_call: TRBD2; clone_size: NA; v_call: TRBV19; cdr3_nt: TGTGCCAGTAGTCCCAGCGGGGGGGCCTACAATGAGCAGTTCTTC; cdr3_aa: CASSPSGGAYNEQFF
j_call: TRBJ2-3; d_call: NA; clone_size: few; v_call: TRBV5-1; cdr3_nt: TGCGCCAGCAGCTTGGTAGCGCTCACAGATACGCAGTATTTT; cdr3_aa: CASSLVALTDTQYF
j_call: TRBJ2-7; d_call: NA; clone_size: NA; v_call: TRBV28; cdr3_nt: TGTGCCAGCAGCCCCCAGCGTCGTAACTTTTACGAGCAGTACTTC; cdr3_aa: CASSPQRRNFYEQYF
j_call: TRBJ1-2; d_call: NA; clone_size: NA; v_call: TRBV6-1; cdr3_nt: TGTGCCAGCAGTGAACCCGTCCTGCGTTTCTATGGCTACACCTTC; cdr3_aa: CASSEPVLRFYGYTF
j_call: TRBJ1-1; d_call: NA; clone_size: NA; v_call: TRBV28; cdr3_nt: TGTGCCAGCAGTTTAATAACAGACATGAACACTGAAGCTTTCTTT; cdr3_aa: CASSLITDMNTEAFF
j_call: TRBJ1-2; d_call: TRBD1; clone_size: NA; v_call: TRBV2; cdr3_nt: TGTGCCAGCCGCGACAGGGGGAACTATGGCTACACCTTC; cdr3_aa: CASRDRGNYGYTF
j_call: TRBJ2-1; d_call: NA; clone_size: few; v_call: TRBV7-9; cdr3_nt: TGTGCCAGCAGCTTAGTTCTCCAGGCCCCTCGGTTCTTC; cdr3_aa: CASSLVLQAPRFF
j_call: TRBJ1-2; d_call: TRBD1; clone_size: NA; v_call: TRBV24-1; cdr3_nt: TGTGCCACCAGTGATTTTGGGACAGCTTATGGCTACACCTTC; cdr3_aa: CATSDFGTAYGYTF
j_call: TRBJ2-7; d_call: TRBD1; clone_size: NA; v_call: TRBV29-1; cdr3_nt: TGCAGCGTTGAAGAAGGGACAGGAGCGGTTGAGCAGTACTTC; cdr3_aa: CSVEEGTGAVEQYF
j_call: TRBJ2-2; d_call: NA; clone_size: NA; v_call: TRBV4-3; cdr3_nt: TGCGCCAGCAGCCCCGGGTGGACCGGGGAGCTGTTTTTT; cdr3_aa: CASSPGWTGELFF
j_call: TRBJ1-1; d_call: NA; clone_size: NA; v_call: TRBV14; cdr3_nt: TGTGCCAGCAGCCAAGTACACTCGGGAGAAGCTTTCTTT; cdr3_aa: CASSQVHSGEAFF
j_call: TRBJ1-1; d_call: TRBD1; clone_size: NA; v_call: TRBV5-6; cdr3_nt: TGTGCCAGCAGCCGATGGAGGACAGGGAGGGTAGTTCAGGCTTTCTTT; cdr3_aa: CASSRWRTGRVVQAFF
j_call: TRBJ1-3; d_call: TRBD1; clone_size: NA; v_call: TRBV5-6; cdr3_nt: TGTGCCAGCAGCCAAGGGGGCCCCTCCTCTGGAAACACCATATATTTT; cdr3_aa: CASSQGGPSSGNTIYF
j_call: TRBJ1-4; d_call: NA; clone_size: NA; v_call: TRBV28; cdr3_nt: TGTGCCAGCAGTTCGGGACAATCGAGTGAAAAACTGTTTTTT; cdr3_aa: CASSSGQSSEKLFF
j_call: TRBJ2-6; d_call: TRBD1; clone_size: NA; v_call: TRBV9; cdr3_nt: TGTGCCAGCAGCACCCGGGACAGGGGATTTCCACGGGCCAACGTCCTGACTTTC; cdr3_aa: CASSTRDRGFPRANVLTF
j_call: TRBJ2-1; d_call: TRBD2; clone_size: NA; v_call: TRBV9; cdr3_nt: TGTGCCAGCAGCGTAGCTGGGGTACTAGCGGGGGGTAACAATGAGCAGTTCTTC; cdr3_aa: CASSVAGVLAGGNNEQFF
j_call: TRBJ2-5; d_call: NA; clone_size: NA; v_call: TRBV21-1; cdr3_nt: TGTGCCAGCAGCAAAGCGGGGGCTACAATGGAGACCCAGTACTTC; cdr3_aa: CASSKAGATMETQYF
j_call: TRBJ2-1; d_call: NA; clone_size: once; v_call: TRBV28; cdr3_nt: TGTGCCAGCAGTTCCTCCCGGCGGGGGCCGTCCCGCAATGAGCAGTTCTTC; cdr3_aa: CASSSSRRGPSRNEQFF
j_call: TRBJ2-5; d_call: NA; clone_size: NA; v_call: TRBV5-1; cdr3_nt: TGCGCCAGCAGCTTCCAGGGGGGCGAGGAGACCCAGTACTTC; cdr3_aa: CASSFQGGEETQYF
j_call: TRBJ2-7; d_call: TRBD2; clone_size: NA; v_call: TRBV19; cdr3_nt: TGTGCCAGTACTTCTAGCGGTCGGTCCTACGAGCAGTACTTC; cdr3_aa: CASTSSGRSYEQYF
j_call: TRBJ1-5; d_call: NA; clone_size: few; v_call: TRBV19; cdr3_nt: TGTGCCACGGGGGGGCAGGGGCTCTTGAGCAATCAGCCCCAGCATTTT; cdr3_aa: CATGGQGLLSNQPQHF
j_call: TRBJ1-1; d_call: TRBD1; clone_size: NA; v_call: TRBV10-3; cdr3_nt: TGTGCCATCAGTGAGGCCTCGACAGGGCTTTGGTTT; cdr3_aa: CAISEASTGLWF
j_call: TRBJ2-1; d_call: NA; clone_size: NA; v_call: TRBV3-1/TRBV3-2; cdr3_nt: TGTGCCAGCAGCCAAGACGGGTGGAATGAGCAGTTCTTC; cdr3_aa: CASSQDGWNEQFF
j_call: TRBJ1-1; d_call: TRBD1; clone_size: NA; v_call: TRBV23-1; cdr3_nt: TGCGCCAGCAGTCAGGTTCGGGCTGGAGACAGGGAGGCTTTCTTT; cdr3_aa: CASSQVRAGDREAFF
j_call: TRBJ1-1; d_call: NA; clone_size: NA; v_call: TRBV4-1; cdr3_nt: TGCGCCAGCAGCCACCAAGAGACAGTGATGAACACTGAAGCTTTCTTT; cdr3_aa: CASSHQETVMNTEAFF
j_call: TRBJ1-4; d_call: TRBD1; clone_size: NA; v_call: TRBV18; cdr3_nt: TGTGCCAGCTCACCGGGACAGGGTTTCTTAACTAATGAAAAACTGTTTTTT; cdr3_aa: CASSPGQGFLTNEKLFF
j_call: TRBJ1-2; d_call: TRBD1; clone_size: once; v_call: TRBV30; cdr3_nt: TGTGCCTGGAGTGCCATGACGGACAGGGGATATGGCTACACCTTC; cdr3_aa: CAWSAMTDRGYGYTF
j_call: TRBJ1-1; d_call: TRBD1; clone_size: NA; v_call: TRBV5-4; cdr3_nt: TGTGCCAGCAGCTGGGACAGGGGGGTTAACACTGAAGCTTTCTTT; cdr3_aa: CASSWDRGVNTEAFF
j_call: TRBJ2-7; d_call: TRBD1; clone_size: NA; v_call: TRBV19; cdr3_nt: TGTGCCAGTGGGACAGGTGGGTCCTACGAGCAGTACTTC; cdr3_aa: CASGTGGSYEQYF
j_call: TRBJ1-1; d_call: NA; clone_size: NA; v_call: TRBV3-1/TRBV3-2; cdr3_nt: TGTGCCAGCGTCCGGGAGGGAACGAATGAAGCTTTCTTT; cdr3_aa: CASVREGTNEAFF
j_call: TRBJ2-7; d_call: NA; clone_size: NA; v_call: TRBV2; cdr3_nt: TGTGCCACCACAGAGAGCTCCTACGAGCAGTACTTC; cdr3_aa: CATTESSYEQYF
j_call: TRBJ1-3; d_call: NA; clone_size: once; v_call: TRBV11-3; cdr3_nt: TGTGCCAGCAGCTTGGAGGGGAACACCATATATTTT; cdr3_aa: CASSLEGNTIYF
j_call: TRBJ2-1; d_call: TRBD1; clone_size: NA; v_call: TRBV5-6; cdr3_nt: TGTGCCAGCAGCTTAGGTCAGGGGGCCGACAATGAGCAGTTCTTC; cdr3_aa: CASSLGQGADNEQFF
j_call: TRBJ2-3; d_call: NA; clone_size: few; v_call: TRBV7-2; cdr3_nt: TGTGCCAGCAGCTTCCAGGGTAGCACAGATACGCAGTATTTT; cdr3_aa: CASSFQGSTDTQYF
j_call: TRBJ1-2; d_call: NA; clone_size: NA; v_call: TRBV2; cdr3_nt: TGTGCCAGCAGTGAGGACAGATCCTATAGCGTTCGGACCTTC; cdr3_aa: CASSEDRSYSVRTF
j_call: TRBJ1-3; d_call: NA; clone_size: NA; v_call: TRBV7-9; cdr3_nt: TGTGCCAGCAGCTTTTCGCAGGGCTCTGGAAACACCATATATTTT; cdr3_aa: CASSFSQGSGNTIYF
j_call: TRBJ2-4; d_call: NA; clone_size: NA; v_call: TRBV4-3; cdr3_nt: TGCGCCAGCAGCCAAGATACAACCAAAAACATTCAGTACTTC; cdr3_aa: CASSQDTTKNIQYF
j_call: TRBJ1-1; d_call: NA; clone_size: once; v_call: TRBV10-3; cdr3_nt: TGTGCCACGGGCTGGGGGCTGAACACTGAAGCTTTCTTT; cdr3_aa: CATGWGLNTEAFF
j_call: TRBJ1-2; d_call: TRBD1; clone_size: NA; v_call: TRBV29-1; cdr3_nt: TGCAGCGTGAGAGACAGGGGGGTTAACTATGGCTACACCTTC; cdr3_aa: CSVRDRGVNYGYTF
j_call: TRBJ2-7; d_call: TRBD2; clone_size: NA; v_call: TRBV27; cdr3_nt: TGTGCCAGCAGTTTACTAGCGGGAGAGCCGCAGGAGCAGTACTTC; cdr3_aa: CASSLLAGEPQEQYF